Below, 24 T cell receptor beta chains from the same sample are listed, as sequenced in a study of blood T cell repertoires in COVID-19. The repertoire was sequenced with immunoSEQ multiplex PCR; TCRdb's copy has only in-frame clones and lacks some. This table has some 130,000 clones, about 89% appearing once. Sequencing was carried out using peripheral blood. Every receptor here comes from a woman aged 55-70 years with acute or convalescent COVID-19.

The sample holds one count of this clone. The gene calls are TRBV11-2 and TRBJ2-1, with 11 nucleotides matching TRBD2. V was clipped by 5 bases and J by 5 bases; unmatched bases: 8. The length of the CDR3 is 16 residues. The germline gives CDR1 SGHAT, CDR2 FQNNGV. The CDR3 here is CASSLLAGGIHNEQFF. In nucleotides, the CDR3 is TGTGCCAGCAGCCTGCTAGCGGGGGGAATTCACAATGAGCAGTTCTTC.

CDR3 region: CASSFWTGGDTEAFF. For the CDR3, the DNA is TGTGCCAGTAGTTTCTGGACAGGGGGGGACACTGAAGCTTTCTTT. The genes are TRBV19 and TRBJ1-1; 10 bases map to TRBD1. The length of the CDR3 is 15 residues. The V segment lost 5 bases and the J segment 3 bases; nucleotides outside the gene matches: 6. Germline CDR1 and CDR2: LNHDA and SQIVND (reference sequence).

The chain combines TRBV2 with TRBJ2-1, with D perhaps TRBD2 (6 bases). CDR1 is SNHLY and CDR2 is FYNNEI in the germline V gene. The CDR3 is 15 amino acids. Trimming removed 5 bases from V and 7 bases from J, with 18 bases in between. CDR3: CASSPRLDGFNEQFF. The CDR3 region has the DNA TGTGCCAGCAGTCCCAGACTAGATGGGTTTAATGAGCAGTTCTTC.

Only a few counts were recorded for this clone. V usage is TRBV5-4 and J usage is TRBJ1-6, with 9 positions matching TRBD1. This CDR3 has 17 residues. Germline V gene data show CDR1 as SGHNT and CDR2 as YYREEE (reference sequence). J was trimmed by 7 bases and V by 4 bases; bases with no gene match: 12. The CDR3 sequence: CASSRGGTGLPNSPLHF. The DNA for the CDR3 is TGTGCCAGCAGCCGTGGGGGGACAGGGCTCCCGAATTCACCCCTCCACTTT.

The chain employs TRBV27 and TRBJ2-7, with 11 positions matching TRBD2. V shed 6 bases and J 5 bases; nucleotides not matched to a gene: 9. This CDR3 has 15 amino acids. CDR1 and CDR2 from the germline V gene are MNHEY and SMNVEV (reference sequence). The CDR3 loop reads CASRGSTSGTNEQYF. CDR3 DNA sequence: TGTGCCAGCAGGGGATCGACTAGCGGGACCAACGAGCAGTACTTC.

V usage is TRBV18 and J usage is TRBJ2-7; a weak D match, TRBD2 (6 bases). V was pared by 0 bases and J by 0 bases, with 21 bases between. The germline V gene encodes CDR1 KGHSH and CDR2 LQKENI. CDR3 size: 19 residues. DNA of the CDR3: TGTGCCAGCTCACCACCGGGGCCTGCAGGTATAGCGGACTCCTACGAGCAGTACTTC. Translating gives CASSPPGPAGIADSYEQYF.

The CDR3 nucleotides are TGCAGCGCTTGGAACGGCGGGGGAGCTGAAGCTTTCTTT. It translates to CSAWNGGGAEAFF. The chain uses TRBV29-1 and TRBJ1-1, with a possible D match to TRBD1 (5 bases). The CDR3 runs 13 residues. Germline V gene data show CDR1 as SQVTM and CDR2 as ANQGSEA. V lost 7 bases and J lost 6, with 18 bases in between.

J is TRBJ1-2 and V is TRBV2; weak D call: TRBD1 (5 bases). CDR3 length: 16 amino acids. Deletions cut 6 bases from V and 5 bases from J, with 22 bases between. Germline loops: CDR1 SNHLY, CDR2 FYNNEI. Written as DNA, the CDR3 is TGTGCCAGCAGCGGGGGGAGCGGAGAGCAAATTTATGGCTACACCTTC. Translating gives CASSGGSGEQIYGYTF. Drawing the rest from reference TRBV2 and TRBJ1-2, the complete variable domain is EPEVTQTPSHQVTQMGQEVILRCVPISNHLYFYWYRQILGQKVEFLVSFYNNEISEKSEIFDDQFSVERPDGSNFTLKIRSTKLEDSAMYFCASSGGSGEQIYGYTFGSGTRLTVV.

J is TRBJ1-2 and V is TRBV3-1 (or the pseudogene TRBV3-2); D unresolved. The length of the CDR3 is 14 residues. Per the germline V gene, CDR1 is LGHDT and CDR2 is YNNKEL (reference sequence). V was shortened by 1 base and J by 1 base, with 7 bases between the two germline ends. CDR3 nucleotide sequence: TGTGCCAGCAGCCAAGGAAGGAGTAACTATGGCTACACCTTC. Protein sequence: CASSQGRSNYGYTF.

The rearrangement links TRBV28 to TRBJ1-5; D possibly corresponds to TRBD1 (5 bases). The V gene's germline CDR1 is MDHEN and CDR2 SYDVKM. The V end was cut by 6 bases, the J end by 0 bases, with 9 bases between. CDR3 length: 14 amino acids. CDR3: CASRDTYSNQPQHF. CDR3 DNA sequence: TGTGCCAGCAGGGACACTTATAGCAATCAGCCCCAGCATTTT.

In nucleotides, the CDR3 is TGTGCCAGCAGTCAAAACCTCGTGGCAGGGAATACCTTC. Its translation is CASSQNLVAGNTF. V is TRBV6-2 or TRBV6-3 and J is TRBJ1-2, with D perhaps TRBD1 (5 bases). The germline V and J ends were trimmed by 5 bases and 14 bases, with 21 bases remaining between them. Germline V CDR1 and CDR2: MNHEY, SVGEGT. CDR3 size: 13 residues.

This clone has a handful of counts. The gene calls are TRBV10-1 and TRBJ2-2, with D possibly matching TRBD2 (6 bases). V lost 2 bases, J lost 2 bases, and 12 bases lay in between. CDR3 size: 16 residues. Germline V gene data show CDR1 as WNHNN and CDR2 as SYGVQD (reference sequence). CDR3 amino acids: CASSEISGANTGELFF. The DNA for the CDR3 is TGCGCCAGCAGTGAGATTAGCGGAGCTAACACCGGGGAGCTGTTTTTT.

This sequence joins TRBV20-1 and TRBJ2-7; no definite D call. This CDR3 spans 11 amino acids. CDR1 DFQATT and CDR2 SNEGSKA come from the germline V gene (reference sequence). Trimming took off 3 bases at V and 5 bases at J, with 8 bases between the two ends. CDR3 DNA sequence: TGCAGTGCTAGCAATAGTGACGAGCAGTACGTC. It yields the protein CSASNSDEQYV.

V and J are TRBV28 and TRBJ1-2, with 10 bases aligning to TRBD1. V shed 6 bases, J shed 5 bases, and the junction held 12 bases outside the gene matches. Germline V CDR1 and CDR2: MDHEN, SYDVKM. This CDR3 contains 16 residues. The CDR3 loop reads CASSPPMGQGSYGYTF. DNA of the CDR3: TGTGCCAGCAGCCCTCCGATGGGACAGGGGAGTTATGGCTACACCTTC.

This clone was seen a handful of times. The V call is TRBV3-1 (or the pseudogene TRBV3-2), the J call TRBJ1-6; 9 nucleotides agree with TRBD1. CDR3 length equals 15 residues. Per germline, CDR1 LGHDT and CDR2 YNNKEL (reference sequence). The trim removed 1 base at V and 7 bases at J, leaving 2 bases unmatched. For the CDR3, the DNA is TGTGCCAGCAGCCAAGGGGGACAGGGAAATTCACCCCTCCACTTT. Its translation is CASSQGGQGNSPLHF.

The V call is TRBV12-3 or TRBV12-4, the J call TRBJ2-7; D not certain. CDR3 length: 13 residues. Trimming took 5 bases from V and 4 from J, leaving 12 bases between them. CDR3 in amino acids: CASSRRGSYEQYV. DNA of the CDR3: TGTGCCAGCAGTCGCCGCGGTAGTTACGAGCAGTACGTC.

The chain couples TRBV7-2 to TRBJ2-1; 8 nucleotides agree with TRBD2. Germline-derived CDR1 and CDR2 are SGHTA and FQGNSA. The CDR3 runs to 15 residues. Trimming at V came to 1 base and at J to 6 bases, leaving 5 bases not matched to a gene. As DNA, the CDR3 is TGTGCCAGCAGCTTAGTTTCTAGCGGGTTCAATGAGCAGTTCTTC. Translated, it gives CASSLVSSGFNEQFF.

The CDR3 DNA follows: TGTGCCAGCAGCCCGACTGGACAGAAAAACATTCAGTACTTC. Amino acid sequence: CASSPTGQKNIQYF. The gene calls are TRBV14 and TRBJ2-4, with D tentatively TRBD1 (6 bases). The CDR3 consists of 14 residues. CDR1 SGHDN and CDR2 FVKESK come from the germline V gene. V was shortened by 4 bases and J by 4 bases, with 11 bases between the two germline ends.

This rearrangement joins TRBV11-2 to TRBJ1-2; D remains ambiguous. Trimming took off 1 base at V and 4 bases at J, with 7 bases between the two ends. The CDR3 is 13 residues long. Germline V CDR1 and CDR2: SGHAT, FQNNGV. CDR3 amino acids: CASSLGETYGYTF. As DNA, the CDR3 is TGTGCCAGCAGCTTAGGGGAGACCTATGGCTACACCTTC.

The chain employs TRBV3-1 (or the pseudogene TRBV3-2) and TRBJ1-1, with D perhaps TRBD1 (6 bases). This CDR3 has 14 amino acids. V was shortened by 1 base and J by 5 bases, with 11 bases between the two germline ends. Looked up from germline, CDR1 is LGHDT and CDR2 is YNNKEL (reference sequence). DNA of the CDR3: TGTGCCAGCAGCCAAGTCAGGGGAGAGACTGAAGCTTTCTTT. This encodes CASSQVRGETEAFF.

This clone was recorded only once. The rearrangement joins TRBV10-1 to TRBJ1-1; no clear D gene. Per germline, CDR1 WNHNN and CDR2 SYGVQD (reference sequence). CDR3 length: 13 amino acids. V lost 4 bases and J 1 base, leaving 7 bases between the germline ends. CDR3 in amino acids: CASSVQPNTEAFF. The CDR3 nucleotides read TGCGCCAGCAGTGTACAGCCGAACACTGAAGCTTTCTTT.

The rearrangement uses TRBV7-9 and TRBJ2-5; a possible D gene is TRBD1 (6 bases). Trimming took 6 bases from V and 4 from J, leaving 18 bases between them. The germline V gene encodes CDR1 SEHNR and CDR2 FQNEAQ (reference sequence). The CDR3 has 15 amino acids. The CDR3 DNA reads TGTGCCAGCAGTGGGGGCCAGGGAAACGGAGAGACCCAGTACTTC. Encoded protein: CASSGGQGNGETQYF.

CDR3 protein: CASSFLAGNYNEQFF. DNA for the CDR3: TGCGCCAGCAGCTTTCTAGCGGGGAACTACAATGAGCAGTTCTTC. The chain joins TRBV5-1 to TRBJ2-1, with 9 nucleotides matching TRBD2. V shed 2 bases, J shed 3 bases, and the junction held 3 bases outside the gene matches. This CDR3 is built from 15 residues. CDR1 is SGHRS and CDR2 is YFSETQ in the germline V gene.

Here the CDR3 reads CASIGGRTSDNNEQFF. The CDR3 nucleotides read TGTGCCAGTATCGGGGGAAGGACTAGCGACAACAATGAGCAGTTCTTC. The V and J genes are TRBV19 and TRBJ2-1, with 9 nucleotides matching TRBD2. Germline loops: CDR1 LNHDA, CDR2 SQIVND (reference sequence). Germline trimming cut 7 bases from V and 5 bases from J; bases unmatched to any gene: 12. The CDR3 totals 16 residues.